This TCR beta chain was identified in a study of identifying expanded T cells in peripheral blood. CDR1 and CDR2 (germline): GTSNPN, SVGIG (reference sequence). V was cut by 3 bases and J by 5 bases, with 19 bases left in between. The CDR3 has 15 amino acids. This table comes from immunoSEQ multiplex PCR, and its TCRdb copy is limited to in-frame clones, with some not included. The sample shows 83,000 or so clones, about nine tenths of them seen only once. This TCR derives from a person aged 18 to 70 in good health. Sequenced input: blood. The gene calls are TRBV30 and TRBJ2-5, with D possibly being TRBD1 or TRBD2 (6 bases each). This chain's CDR3 is CAWSPPRERGETQYF. The DNA for the CDR3 is TGTGCCTGGAGCCCCCCCCGGGAGAGGGGGGAGACCCAGTACTTC.